These T cell receptor beta chains were read from a single sample in a study of cytomegalovirus exposure and HLA in healthy donors. Assay: immunoSEQ multiplex PCR; the TCRdb copy retains only in-frame clones and omits some. The data show more than 40,000 clones, around 56% seen once. Source material: PBMCs. The receptors stem from a man in his 60s in good health and CMV-seronegative. The CDR3 runs from the conserved cysteine through the conserved F or W. The D gene is left open where the match is weak. Rows may omit the clone size; those that give it use once, few, many or a size class.

j_call: TRBJ2-5; d_call: -; v_call: TRBV12-5; clone_size: few; cdr3_nt: TGTGCTAGTGGTCGGAGGGAAAAAGAGACCCAGTACTTC; cdr3_aa: CASGRREKETQYF
j_call: TRBJ1-2; d_call: -; v_call: TRBV30; clone_size: -; cdr3_nt: TGTGCCTGGAGTGTACGAGCAGGTTATAACTATGGCTACACCTTC; cdr3_aa: CAWSVRAGYNYGYTF
j_call: TRBJ1-5; d_call: TRBD1; v_call: TRBV10-3; clone_size: -; cdr3_nt: TGTGCCATCAGTCTAGACAGGGTCGAAGTTCAGCCCCAGCATTTT; cdr3_aa: CAISLDRVEVQPQHF
j_call: TRBJ1-3; d_call: TRBD1; v_call: TRBV28; clone_size: few; cdr3_nt: TGTGCCAGCAGTTCGACAGGGGAAGGAAACACCATATATTTT; cdr3_aa: CASSSTGEGNTIYF
j_call: TRBJ2-5; d_call: -; v_call: TRBV2; clone_size: -; cdr3_nt: TGTGCCAGCAGCAGGGAAGAGACCCAGTACTTC; cdr3_aa: CASSREETQYF
j_call: TRBJ1-1; d_call: TRBD1; v_call: TRBV9; clone_size: few; cdr3_nt: TGTGCCAGCGGGAGGGGGACAGGGGGCACGAACACTGAAGCTTTCTTT; cdr3_aa: CASGRGTGGTNTEAFF
j_call: TRBJ1-2; d_call: -; v_call: TRBV2; clone_size: few; cdr3_nt: TGTGCCAGCACCCGAGGAGGGTCTAACTATGGCTACACCTTC; cdr3_aa: CASTRGGSNYGYTF
j_call: TRBJ2-7; d_call: TRBD1; v_call: TRBV6-1; clone_size: -; cdr3_nt: TGTGCCAGCAGCTTACAGGGGACCCTCTACGAGCAGTACTTC; cdr3_aa: CASSLQGTLYEQYF
j_call: TRBJ2-7; d_call: -; v_call: TRBV7-2; clone_size: -; cdr3_nt: TGTGCCAGCAGCGACCGTGTAAGGGCGGGGCAGTACTTC; cdr3_aa: CASSDRVRAGQYF
j_call: TRBJ1-6; d_call: TRBD1; v_call: TRBV7-3; clone_size: -; cdr3_nt: TGTGCCAGCAGCTTAGGGACAGGGAGTTCACCCCTCCACTTT; cdr3_aa: CASSLGTGSSPLHF
j_call: TRBJ2-3; d_call: TRBD2; v_call: TRBV29-1; clone_size: -; cdr3_nt: TGCAGCGTTGAAGGGGGGAGGGCGTCTGTGGATACGCAGTATTTT; cdr3_aa: CSVEGGRASVDTQYF
j_call: TRBJ1-5; d_call: -; v_call: TRBV30; clone_size: few; cdr3_nt: TGTGCCTGGAGTCCCCGGGAGGCCGGGAGGGGTCAGCCCCAGCATTTT; cdr3_aa: CAWSPREAGRGQPQHF
j_call: TRBJ2-7; d_call: -; v_call: TRBV30; clone_size: -; cdr3_nt: TGTGCCTGGAGGAACAGCTACGAGCAGTACTTC; cdr3_aa: CAWRNSYEQYF